This is a list of T cell receptor beta chains from one sample in a study of blood T cell repertoires in COVID-19. Data came from immunoSEQ multiplex PCR; TCRdb stores just in-frame clones and leaves some out. The sample lists approximately 270,000 clones; 80% to 90% were seen once. The material sequenced was PBMCs or T cells enriched from blood (not recorded which). These receptors came from a woman younger than 45 who had recovered from COVID-19. The CDR3 runs from the conserved cysteine through the conserved F or W. A D gene is named only where the DNA matches it firmly.

J gene: TRBJ2-2; D gene: NA; V gene: TRBV4-2; CDR3 protein: CASSPDFLVTGELFF; CDR3 DNA: TGTGCCAGCAGCCCTGACTTCTTAGTGACCGGGGAGCTGTTTTTT
J gene: TRBJ2-7; D gene: TRBD1; V gene: TRBV30; CDR3 protein: CAWSVETGVYEQYF; CDR3 DNA: TGTGCCTGGAGTGTAGAGACAGGGGTCTACGAGCAGTACTTC
J gene: TRBJ2-1; D gene: NA; V gene: TRBV28; CDR3 protein: CASTEAAYNEQFF; CDR3 DNA: TGTGCCAGCACCGAAGCAGCGTACAATGAGCAGTTCTTC
J gene: TRBJ1-5; D gene: TRBD1; V gene: TRBV15; CDR3 protein: CATSRGDRGNQPQHF; CDR3 DNA: TGTGCCACCAGCAGAGGAGACAGGGGCAATCAGCCCCAGCATTTT
J gene: TRBJ1-2; D gene: TRBD1; V gene: TRBV2; CDR3 protein: CASSGNGGQFYVGYTF; CDR3 DNA: TGTGCCAGCAGTGGAAATGGGGGACAGTTCTATGTTGGCTACACCTTC
J gene: TRBJ2-1; D gene: TRBD2; V gene: TRBV18; CDR3 protein: CASSPPPGLIYNEQFF; CDR3 DNA: TGTGCCAGCTCACCACCCCCGGGACTAATCTACAATGAGCAGTTCTTC
J gene: TRBJ1-5; D gene: NA; V gene: TRBV7-8; CDR3 protein: CASSGQEGGQPQHF; CDR3 DNA: TGTGCCAGCAGCGGTCAGGAAGGGGGTCAGCCCCAGCATTTT
J gene: TRBJ2-7; D gene: TRBD1; V gene: TRBV6-6; CDR3 protein: CASSRGTGGLYEQYF; CDR3 DNA: TGTGCCAGCAGCCGGGGGACAGGGGGCCTTTACGAGCAGTACTTC
J gene: TRBJ1-1; D gene: NA; V gene: TRBV29-1; CDR3 protein: CSVAVTVAEAFF; CDR3 DNA: TGCAGCGTTGCCGTGACAGTGGCTGAAGCTTTCTTT
J gene: TRBJ2-3; D gene: TRBD2; V gene: TRBV20-1; CDR3 protein: CSASGRERGTDTQYF; CDR3 DNA: TGCAGTGCCAGTGGGAGGGAGCGGGGTACAGATACGCAGTATTTT
J gene: TRBJ2-4; D gene: NA; V gene: TRBV29-1; CDR3 protein: CSVEDQDSLAKNIQYF; CDR3 DNA: TGCAGCGTTGAAGACCAGGACAGTCTAGCCAAAAACATTCAGTACTTC
J gene: TRBJ1-5; D gene: NA; V gene: TRBV24-1; CDR3 protein: CATSETGNQPQHF; CDR3 DNA: TGTGCCACCAGTGAAACGGGCAATCAGCCCCAGCATTTT
J gene: TRBJ1-5; D gene: NA; V gene: TRBV10-3; CDR3 protein: CAISESRAGDQPQHF; CDR3 DNA: TGTGCCATCAGTGAGTCGAGGGCGGGGGACCAGCCCCAGCATTTT
J gene: TRBJ2-7; D gene: NA; V gene: TRBV7-2; CDR3 protein: CASSLWTDSYEQYF; CDR3 DNA: TGTGCCAGCAGCCTATGGACAGACTCCTACGAGCAGTACTTC
J gene: TRBJ2-1; D gene: TRBD1; V gene: TRBV6-6; CDR3 protein: CASRSGTGGNEQFF; CDR3 DNA: TGTGCCAGCAGGTCCGGGACAGGCGGCAATGAGCAGTTCTTC
J gene: TRBJ2-3; D gene: TRBD2; V gene: TRBV5-1; CDR3 protein: CASSLSSGAEHSTDTQYF; CDR3 DNA: TGCGCCAGCAGCTTGAGTAGCGGGGCGGAACATAGCACAGATACGCAGTATTTT